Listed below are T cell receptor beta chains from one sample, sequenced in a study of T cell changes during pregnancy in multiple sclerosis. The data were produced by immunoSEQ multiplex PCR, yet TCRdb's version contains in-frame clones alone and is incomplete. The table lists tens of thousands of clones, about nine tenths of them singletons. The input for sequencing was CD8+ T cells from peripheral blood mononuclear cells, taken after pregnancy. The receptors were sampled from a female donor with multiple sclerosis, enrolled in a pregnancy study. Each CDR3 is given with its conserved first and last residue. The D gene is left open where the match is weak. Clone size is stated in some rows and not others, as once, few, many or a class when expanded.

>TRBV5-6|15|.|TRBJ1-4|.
CASSLVGRANEKLFF
TGTGCCAGCAGCTTGGTTGGCAGGGCCAATGAAAAACTGTTTTTT
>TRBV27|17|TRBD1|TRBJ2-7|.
CASSSTGQGAVHYEQYF
TGTGCCAGCAGTTCGACGGGACAGGGGGCTGTCCACTACGAGCAGTACTTC
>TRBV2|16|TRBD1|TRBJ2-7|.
CASSELGRDRFGEQYF
TGTGCCAGCAGTGAATTGGGCCGGGACAGGTTCGGCGAGCAGTACTTC
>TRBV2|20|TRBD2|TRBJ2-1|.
CASSVVEGLADTRRYNEQFF
TGTGCCAGCAGTGTCGTAGAGGGACTAGCGGACACCCGGCGGTACAATGAGCAGTTCTTC
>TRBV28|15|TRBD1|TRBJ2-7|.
CASSITGTGDYEQYF
TGTGCCAGCAGCATAACCGGGACAGGGGACTACGAGCAGTACTTC
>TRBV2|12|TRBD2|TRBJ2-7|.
CVGGLAGYEQYF
TGTGTTGGGGGACTAGCGGGGTATGAGCAGTACTTC
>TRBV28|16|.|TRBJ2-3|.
CASTREAGTPTDTQYF
TGTGCCAGCACCCGGGAGGCGGGGACACCCACAGATACGCAGTATTTT
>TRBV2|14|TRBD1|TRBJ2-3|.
CASSDRGSTDTQYF
TGTGCCAGCAGTGACAGGGGGTCCACAGATACGCAGTATTTT
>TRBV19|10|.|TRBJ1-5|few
CARNFSPQHF
TGTGCCAGAAACTTCTCGCCCCAGCATTTT
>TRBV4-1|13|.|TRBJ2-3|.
CASSQPGSDTVLF
TGCGCCAGCAGCCAACCTGGATCGGACACGGTCCTTTTT
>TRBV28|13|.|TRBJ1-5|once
CASSFAASQPQHF
TGTGCCAGCAGTTTTGCGGCGAGTCAGCCCCAGCATTTT
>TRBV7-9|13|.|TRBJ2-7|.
CASSSQGYHEQYF
TGTGCCAGCAGCTCGCAGGGGTACCACGAGCAGTACTTC
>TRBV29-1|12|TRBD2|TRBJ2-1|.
CSVASGRNEQFF
TGCAGCGTTGCTAGCGGCCGCAATGAGCAGTTCTTC
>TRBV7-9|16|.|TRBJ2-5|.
CASSLVRLLNQETQYF
TGTGCCAGCAGCTTAGTACGGTTGCTCAACCAAGAGACCCAGTACTTC
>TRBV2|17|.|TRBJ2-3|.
CASSEEMQGSSTDTQYF
TGTGCCAGCAGTGAAGAAATGCAGGGGTCAAGCACAGATACGCAGTATTTT
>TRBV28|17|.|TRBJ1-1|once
CASSLFTQGKGDTEAFF
TGTGCCAGCAGTTTGTTTACCCAGGGGAAAGGGGACACTGAAGCTTTCTTT
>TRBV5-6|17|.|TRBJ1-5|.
CASGLTFGVFSNQPQHF
TGTGCCAGCGGCTTAACGTTTGGAGTTTTTAGCAATCAGCCCCAGCATTTT
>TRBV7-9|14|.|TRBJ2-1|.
CASSLATGFGEQFF
TGTGCCAGCAGCTTAGCGACAGGCTTCGGTGAGCAGTTCTTC
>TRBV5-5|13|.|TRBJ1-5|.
CASSLGAHQPQHF
TGTGCCAGCAGCTTGGGGGCGCATCAGCCCCAGCATTTT
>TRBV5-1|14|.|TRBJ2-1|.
CASSLDRAYNEQFF
TGCGCCAGCAGCTTGGACAGGGCCTACAATGAGCAGTTCTTC
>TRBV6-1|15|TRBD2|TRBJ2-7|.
CASLSSAGVNYEQYF
TGTGCCAGCCTAAGTTCAGCGGGGGTAAACTACGAGCAGTACTTC
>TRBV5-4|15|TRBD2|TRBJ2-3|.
CASSAVAGGGDTQYF
TGTGCCAGCAGCGCGGTAGCGGGGGGGGGAGATACGCAGTATTTT
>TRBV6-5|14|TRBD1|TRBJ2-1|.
CASSSTGAYNEQFF
TGTGCCAGCAGTTCGACAGGGGCCTACAATGAGCAGTTCTTC
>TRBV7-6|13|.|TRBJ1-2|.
CATWGQGQDGYTF
TGTGCCACCTGGGGTCAGGGTCAGGATGGCTACACCTTC
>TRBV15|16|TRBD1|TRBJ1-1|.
CATVLPGQGQNTEAFF
TGTGCCACCGTTCTCCCTGGACAGGGCCAGAACACTGAAGCTTTCTTT
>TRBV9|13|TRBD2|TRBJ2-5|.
CASSGSGEETQYF
TGTGCCAGCAGCGGTAGCGGGGAAGAGACCCAGTACTTC
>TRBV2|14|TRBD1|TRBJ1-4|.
CASSPNRGGEKLFF
TGTGCCAGCAGCCCCAACAGGGGTGGTGAAAAACTGTTTTTT
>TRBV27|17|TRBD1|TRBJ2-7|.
CASTGPGQRSSGYEQYF
TGTGCCAGCACCGGACCGGGACAGAGATCATCGGGGTACGAGCAGTACTTC
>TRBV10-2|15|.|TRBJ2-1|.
CASRGGGSWVNEQFF
TGCGCCAGCAGGGGGGGCGGGAGTTGGGTTAATGAGCAGTTCTTC
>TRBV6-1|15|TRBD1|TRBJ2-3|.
CASSEGDSPTDTQYF
TGTGCCAGCAGTGAAGGGGACAGCCCCACAGATACGCAGTATTTT
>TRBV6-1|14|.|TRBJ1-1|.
CASSEVYGGTEAFF
TGTGCCAGCAGTGAAGTCTACGGCGGCACTGAAGCTTTCTTT
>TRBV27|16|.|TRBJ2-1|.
CASSWSLGSSYNEQFF
TGTGCCAGCAGTTGGTCGCTAGGGAGCTCCTACAATGAGCAGTTCTTC
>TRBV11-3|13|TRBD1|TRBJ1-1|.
CASRKQGSTEAFF
TGTGCCAGCAGGAAACAGGGGAGCACTGAAGCTTTCTTT
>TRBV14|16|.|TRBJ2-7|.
CASSQEFGDYPYEQYF
TGTGCCAGCAGCCAAGAGTTCGGAGATTACCCCTACGAGCAGTACTTC
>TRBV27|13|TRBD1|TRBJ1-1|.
CASSLRDRGEAFF
TGTGCCAGCAGTTTAAGGGACAGGGGTGAAGCTTTCTTT
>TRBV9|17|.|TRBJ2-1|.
CASSVGDGRETHKGQFF
TGTGCCAGCAGCGTAGGGGATGGCAGGGAAACTCATAAGGGGCAGTTCTTC
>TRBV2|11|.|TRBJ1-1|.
CASELNTEAFF
TGTGCCAGCGAGCTGAACACTGAAGCTTTCTTT
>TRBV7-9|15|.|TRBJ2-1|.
CASSLGRGEYNEQFF
TGTGCCAGCAGCCTAGGCCGCGGTGAATACAATGAGCAGTTCTTC
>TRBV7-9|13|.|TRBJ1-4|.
CASSLVTDEKLFF
TGTGCCAGCAGCTTGGTTACGGATGAAAAACTGTTTTTT
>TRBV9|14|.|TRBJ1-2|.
CASSPRGPYYGYTF
TGTGCCAGCAGCCCTCGGGGTCCTTACTATGGCTACACCTTC
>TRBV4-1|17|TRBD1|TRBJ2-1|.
CASSQAAGTGIRNEQFF
TGCGCCAGCAGCCAGGCTGCCGGGACAGGGATTAGGAATGAGCAGTTCTTC
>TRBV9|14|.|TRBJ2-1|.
CASSVFSGPNEQFF
TGTGCCAGCAGCGTATTTAGCGGTCCCAATGAGCAGTTCTTC
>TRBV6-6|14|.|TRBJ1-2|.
CASSLKGANYGYTF
TGTGCCAGCAGTTTGAAGGGAGCTAACTATGGCTACACCTTC
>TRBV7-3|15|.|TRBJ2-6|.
CASSLRGSGANVLTF
TGTGCCAGCAGCCTGCGGGGCTCTGGGGCCAACGTCCTGACTTTC
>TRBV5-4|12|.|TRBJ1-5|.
CASSSGNQPQHF
TGTGCCAGCAGTTCGGGGAATCAGCCCCAGCATTTT
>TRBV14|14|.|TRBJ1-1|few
CASSQDTGNTEAFF
TGTGCCAGCAGCCAGGACACAGGAAACACTGAAGCTTTCTTT
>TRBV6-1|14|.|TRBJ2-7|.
CASSGGTRPYEQYF
TGTGCCAGCAGTGGCGGGACTCGTCCCTACGAGCAGTACTTC
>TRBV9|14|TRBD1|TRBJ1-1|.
CASSGTGRNTEAFF
TGTGCCAGCAGCGGGACAGGGAGGAACACTGAAGCTTTCTTT
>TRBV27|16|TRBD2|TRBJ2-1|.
CASSNSGLAGVGEQFF
TGTGCCAGCAGTAATTCGGGACTAGCGGGAGTCGGGGAGCAGTTCTTC
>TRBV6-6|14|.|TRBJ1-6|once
CASKVEGYNSPLHF
TGTGCCAGCAAAGTCGAGGGATATAATTCACCCCTCCACTTT
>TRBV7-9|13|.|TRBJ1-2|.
CASSLARNYGYTF
TGTGCCAGCAGCTTAGCTCGTAACTATGGCTACACCTTC
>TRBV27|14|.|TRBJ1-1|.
CASSPGGGGTEAFF
TGTGCCAGCAGTCCCGGTGGGGGAGGAACTGAAGCTTTCTTT
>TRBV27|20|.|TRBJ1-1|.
CASSRVTYPKPGVPNTEAFF
TGTGCCAGCAGTCGCGTCACTTACCCTAAACCCGGGGTTCCGAACACTGAAGCTTTCTTT